This T cell receptor beta chain was found in a study of blood T cell repertoires in COVID-19. Study-level background: Samples representing acute and convalescent COVID-19 were sourced from the United States, Italy and Spain.

Germline CDR1 LGHDT, CDR2 YNNKEL (reference sequence). The CDR3 is made up of 13 amino acids. Trimming shortened V by 7 bases and J by 7 bases, and 14 bases separated the two germline ends. In the original analysis: Reference gene primer amplification in the assay estimated nucleated cell counts. TCRdb's copy holds only in-frame clones and misses some; the assay was immunoSEQ multiplex PCR. V, J and clone size reflect that table, while D and trimming were determined from the DNA. The sample includes over 200,000 clones, 85% to 90% of them seen just once. This TCR derives from a man between 18 and 35 years old who had recovered from COVID-19. The sequenced sample was PBMCs or T cells enriched from blood (not recorded which). The V and J genes are TRBV3-1 (or the pseudogene TRBV3-2) and TRBJ1-5; D perhaps matches TRBD1 (6 bases). CDR3 protein: CASTPQGGQPQHF. CDR3 sequence (DNA): TGTGCCAGCACCCCACAGGGCGGGCAGCCCCAGCATTTT.